This T cell receptor beta chain appears in the sequencing data of a study of blood T cell repertoires in COVID-19. About the study: Collection of acute and convalescent COVID-19 samples took place in the United States, Italy and Spain.

Assay: immunoSEQ multiplex PCR; the TCRdb copy retains only in-frame clones and omits some. The profile shows roughly 410,000 clones, approximately 89% of them singletons. Specimen: peripheral blood. This receptor was identified in a woman in her 40s with COVID-19, enrolled during active disease.

The CDR3 nucleotides read TGTGCCAGCAGCCCGACTAGCGGGAGGGGCCATGAGCAGTTCTTC. This gives the protein CASSPTSGRGHEQFF. The V and J genes are TRBV28 and TRBJ2-1; 14 positions match TRBD2. Germline CDR1 reads MDHEN; CDR2 reads SYDVKM. V gave up 6 bases and J gave up 8 bases; unmatched junction bases: 6. The CDR3 loop spans 15 amino acids.